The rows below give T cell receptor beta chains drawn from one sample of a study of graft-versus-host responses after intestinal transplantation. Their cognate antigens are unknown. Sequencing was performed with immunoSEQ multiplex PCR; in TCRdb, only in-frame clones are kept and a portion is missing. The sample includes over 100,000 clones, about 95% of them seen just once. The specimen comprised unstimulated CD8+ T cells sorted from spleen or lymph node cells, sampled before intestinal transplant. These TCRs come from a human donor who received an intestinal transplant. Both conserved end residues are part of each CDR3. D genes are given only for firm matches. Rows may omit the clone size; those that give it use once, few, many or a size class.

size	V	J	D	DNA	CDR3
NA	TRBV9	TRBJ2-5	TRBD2	TGTGCCAGCAGCGTAGGGCTAGCGGACGAAGAGACCCAGTACTTC	CASSVGLADEETQYF
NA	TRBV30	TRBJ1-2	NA	TGTGCCTGGAGTGTAGGGGGGGGCCCTGGTTATGGCTACACCTTC	CAWSVGGGPGYGYTF
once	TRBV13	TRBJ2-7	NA	TGTGCCAGCAGCCCCAGGAGCTCCTACGAGCAGTACTTC	CASSPRSSYEQYF
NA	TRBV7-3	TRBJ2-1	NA	TGTGCCAGCAGCTCGACACCGGGACTGGATGAGCAGTTCTTC	CASSSTPGLDEQFF
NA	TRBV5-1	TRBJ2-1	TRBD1	TGCGCCAGCAGCTTACCTACAGGGGCCACTTACAATGAGCAGTTCTTC	CASSLPTGATYNEQFF
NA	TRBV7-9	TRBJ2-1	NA	TGTGCCAGCAGCCCTAGTTTTCATGAGCAGTTCTTC	CASSPSFHEQFF
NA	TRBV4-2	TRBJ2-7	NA	TGTGCCAGCAGCCAAGGCAGGGGTTCCTACGAGCAGTACTTC	CASSQGRGSYEQYF
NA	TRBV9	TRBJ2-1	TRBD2	TGTGCCAGCAGCACCAGCGGGAGGGTGTACAATGAGCAGTTCTTC	CASSTSGRVYNEQFF
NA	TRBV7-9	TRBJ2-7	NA	TGTGCCAGCAGTTCCAGGGGAAACGAGCAGTACTTC	CASSSRGNEQYF
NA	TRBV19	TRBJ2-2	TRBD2	TGTGCCAGTTCCCCTGCAGCGGGAGGGACCGGGGAGCTGTTTTTT	CASSPAAGGTGELFF
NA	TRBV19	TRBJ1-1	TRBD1	TGTGCCAGTAGTAGGACAGGGTTGCCCCTGAACACTGAAGCTTTCTTT	CASSRTGLPLNTEAFF
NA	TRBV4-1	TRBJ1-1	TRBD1	TGCGCCAGCAGCACCCGACAGGGGGCGATTACTGAAGCTTTCTTT	CASSTRQGAITEAFF
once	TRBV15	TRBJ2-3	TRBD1	TGTGCCACCAGGGGGGACGGGGACAGGGGGCGAGATACGCAGTATTTT	CATRGDGDRGRDTQYF
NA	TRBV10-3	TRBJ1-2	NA	TGTGCCATCAGATCCTCCGGGACGGCTCCCCTCGGCTACACCTTC	CAIRSSGTAPLGYTF
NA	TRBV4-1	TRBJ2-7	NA	TGCGCCAGCAGCCAAGATCCCAGGGACTACGAGCAGTACTTC	CASSQDPRDYEQYF
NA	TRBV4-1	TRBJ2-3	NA	TGCGCCAGCACCCAGGTCTCACGGGCGACAGATACGCAGTATTTT	CASTQVSRATDTQYF
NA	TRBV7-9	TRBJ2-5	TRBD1	TGTGCCAGCAGCCATTTCCGGGACAGAGTACAAGAGACCCAGTACTTC	CASSHFRDRVQETQYF
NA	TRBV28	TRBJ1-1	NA	TGTGCCAGCAGTTTAGGACGGGACTCCACTGAAGCTTTCTTT	CASSLGRDSTEAFF
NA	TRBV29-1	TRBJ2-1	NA	TGCAGCGTTGATAGTAAGGTAGGCAGCTCCTACAATGAGCAGTTCTTC	CSVDSKVGSSYNEQFF
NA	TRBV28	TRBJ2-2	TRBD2	TGTGCCAGCAGTTTAGTGCGGGAGTTGCCCGGGGAGCTGTTTTTT	CASSLVRELPGELFF
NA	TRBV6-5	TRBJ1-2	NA	TGTGCCAGCAGTTACTCGGTTGGGCGGTCCTATGGCTACACCTTC	CASSYSVGRSYGYTF
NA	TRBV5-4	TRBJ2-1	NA	TGTGCCAGCAGCTTGTCAGAGTCGGGACACAATGAGCAGTTCTTC	CASSLSESGHNEQFF
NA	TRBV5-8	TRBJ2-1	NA	TGTGCCAGCAGCTTGGTTCCGCGCTATGAGCAGTTCTTC	CASSLVPRYEQFF
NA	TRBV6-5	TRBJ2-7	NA	TGTGCCAGCAGTTACTCTGGCGGCCTACCACCTTACGAGCAGTACTTC	CASSYSGGLPPYEQYF
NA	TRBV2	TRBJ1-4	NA	TGTGCCAGCAGTTCCACTTTAGGGGGGAAGGTTGAAAAACTGTTTTTT	CASSSTLGGKVEKLFF
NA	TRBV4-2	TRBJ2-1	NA	TGTGCCAGCAGCCAAACCCACTCTAAAGGGCCCTGGGGGCAGTTCTTC	CASSQTHSKGPWGQFF
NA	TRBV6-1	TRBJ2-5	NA	TGTGCCAGCAGTGAAGCGACGGCCAGGGGAGAGACCCAGTACTTC	CASSEATARGETQYF
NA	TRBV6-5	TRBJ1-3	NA	TGTGCCAGCAGTTACGGCATCTCTGGAAACACCATATATTTT	CASSYGISGNTIYF
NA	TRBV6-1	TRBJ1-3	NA	TGTGCCAGCAGGAGCGGAAACACCATATATTTT	CASRSGNTIYF
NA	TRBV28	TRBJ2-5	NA	TGTGCCAGCAGGCCCACGGGGCGGGATAGGTGGGAGACCCAGTACTTC	CASRPTGRDRWETQYF
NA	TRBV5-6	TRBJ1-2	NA	TGTGCCAGCAGCTTGTCATGGTCGGGCTACACCTTC	CASSLSWSGYTF
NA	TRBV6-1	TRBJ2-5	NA	TGTGCCAGCAGTGAAGCGATGTACCGTGGGGAGACCCAGTACTTC	CASSEAMYRGETQYF
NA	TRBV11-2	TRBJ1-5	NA	TGTGCCAGCAGCCTAATGGCAGGGGGCAATCAGCCCCAGCATTTT	CASSLMAGGNQPQHF
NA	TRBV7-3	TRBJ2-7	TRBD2	TGTGCCAGCAGCTTAGGGGGTCCCGGGACTATAGGCGAGCAGTACTTC	CASSLGGPGTIGEQYF
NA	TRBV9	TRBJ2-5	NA	TGTGCCAGCAGCGTAGGTGGGAGATCGGAGACCCAGTACTTC	CASSVGGRSETQYF
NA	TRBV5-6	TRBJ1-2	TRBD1	TGTGCCAGCAGCCGGCCAGGGGGACTCTTTAACTATGGCTACACCTTC	CASSRPGGLFNYGYTF
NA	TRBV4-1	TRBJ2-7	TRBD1	TGCGCCAGCAGCCAAGATATCGGGACAGGGGGCGCCGAGCAGTACTTC	CASSQDIGTGGAEQYF
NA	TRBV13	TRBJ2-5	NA	TGTGCCAGCAGCTCCCGGTCCGGGGAGACCCAGTACTTC	CASSSRSGETQYF
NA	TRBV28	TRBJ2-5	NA	TGTGCCAGCAGACGAACAGGGCCAAAGTACCAAGAGACCCAGTACTTC	CASRRTGPKYQETQYF
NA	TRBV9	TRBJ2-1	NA	TGTGCCAGCAGCGGCTCTAAACTAGCAAATGAGCAGTTCTTC	CASSGSKLANEQFF
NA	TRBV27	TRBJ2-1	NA	TGTGCCAGCCGCAGCGGCAGCTCCTACAATGAGCAGTTCTTC	CASRSGSSYNEQFF
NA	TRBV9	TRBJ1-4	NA	TGTGCCAGCAGCCGCAGTACGAGTGAAAAACTGTTTTTT	CASSRSTSEKLFF
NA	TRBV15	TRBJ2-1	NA	TGTGCCACCAGCAGAGATTCGAGCGGGCCGAGCTCCTACAATGAGCAGTTCTTC	CATSRDSSGPSSYNEQFF
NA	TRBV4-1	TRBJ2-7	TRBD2	TGCGCCAGCAGCCCTGGACTAGCCTACGAGCAGTACTTC	CASSPGLAYEQYF
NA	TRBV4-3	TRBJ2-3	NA	TGCGCCAGCAGCCAAGACAGGGGCACAGATACGCAGTATTTT	CASSQDRGTDTQYF
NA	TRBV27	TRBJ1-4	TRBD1	TGTGCCAGCAGCCTGGACAGGGGGCGGGCTAATGAAAAACTGTTTTTT	CASSLDRGRANEKLFF
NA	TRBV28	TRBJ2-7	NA	TGTGCCAGCAGTCCCCCGGGGCACCCCTACGAGCAGTACTTC	CASSPPGHPYEQYF
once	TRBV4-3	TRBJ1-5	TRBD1	TGCGCCAGCAGCCAAGGGGACAGGGGGCTCGGGCAGCCCCAGCATTTT	CASSQGDRGLGQPQHF
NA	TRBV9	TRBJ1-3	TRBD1	TGTGCCAGCAGCTTCTCCACCGCCGGGACAGGGAGGAACACCATATATTTT	CASSFSTAGTGRNTIYF
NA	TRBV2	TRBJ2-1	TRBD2	TGTGCCAGCAGCCTCGGACTAGCGGGCTCCTACAATGAGCAGTTCTTC	CASSLGLAGSYNEQFF
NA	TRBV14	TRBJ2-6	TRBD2	TGTGCCAGCAGCCAAGAAAACGGGGGGGTCACCAACGTCCTGACTTTC	CASSQENGGVTNVLTF